This TCR beta chain was identified during a study of PD-1 blockade in classical Hodgkin lymphoma. Sequencing used immunoSEQ multiplex PCR; TCRdb keeps in-frame clones, though not all of them. The sample consists of roughly 60,000 clones, around 90% of them appearing once. Study-wide results and caveats: Nivolumab initiated under 1 year post-ASCT led to patient exclusion. There remain no defined causes for the repertoire differences, which possibly reflect disease activity or prior therapy.

Points on this clone: The antigen remains unidentified.

Exposure to brentuximab vedotin varied, and each patient had relapsed following autologous stem cell transplantation. Complete response, partial response or progressive disease made up the best responses. The ends were cut back, 5 bases at V and 0 bases at J, with 7 bases in the middle. This CDR3 spans 13 amino acids. Germline CDR1 is SGHRS and CDR2 is YFSETQ. Sequenced material: peripheral blood mononuclear cells (PBMCs), taken at baseline. This receptor was obtained from a human donor with classical Hodgkin lymphoma. This rearrangement joins TRBV5-1 to TRBJ2-3; no definite D call. The CDR3 loop reads CASRGPSTDTQYF. Here the CDR3 DNA reads TGCGCCAGCAGGGGCCCCAGCACAGATACGCAGTATTTT.